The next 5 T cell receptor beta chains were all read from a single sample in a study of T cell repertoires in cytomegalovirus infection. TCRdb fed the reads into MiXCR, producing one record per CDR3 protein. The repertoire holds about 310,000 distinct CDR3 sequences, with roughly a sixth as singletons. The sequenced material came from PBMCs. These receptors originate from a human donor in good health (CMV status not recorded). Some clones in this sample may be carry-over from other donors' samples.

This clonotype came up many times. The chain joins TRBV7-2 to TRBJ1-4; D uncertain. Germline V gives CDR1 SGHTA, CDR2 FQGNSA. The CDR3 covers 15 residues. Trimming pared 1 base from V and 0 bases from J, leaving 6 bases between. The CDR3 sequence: CASSLDRATNEKLFF. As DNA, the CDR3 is TGTGCCAGCAGCTTAGACAGAGCAACTAATGAAAAACTGTTTTTT.

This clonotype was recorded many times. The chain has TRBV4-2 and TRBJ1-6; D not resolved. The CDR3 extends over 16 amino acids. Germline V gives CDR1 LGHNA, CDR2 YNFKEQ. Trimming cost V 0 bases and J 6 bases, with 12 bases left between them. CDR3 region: CASSQEWSGRNSPLHF. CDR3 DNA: TGTGCCAGCAGCCAAGAATGGAGCGGTCGTAATTCACCCCTCCACTTT.

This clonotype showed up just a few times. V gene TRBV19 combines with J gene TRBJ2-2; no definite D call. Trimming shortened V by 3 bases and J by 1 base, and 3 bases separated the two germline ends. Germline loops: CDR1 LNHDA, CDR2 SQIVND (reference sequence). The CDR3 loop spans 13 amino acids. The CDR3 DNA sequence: TGTGCCAGTAGTATTCTGAACACCGGGGAGCTGTTTTTT. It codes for CASSILNTGELFF.

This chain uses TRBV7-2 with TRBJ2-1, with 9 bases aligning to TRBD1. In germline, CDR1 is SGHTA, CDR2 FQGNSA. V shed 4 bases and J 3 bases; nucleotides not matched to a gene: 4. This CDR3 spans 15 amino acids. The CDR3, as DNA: TGTGCCAGCAGCTCCGGACAGGGGATCTACAATGAGCAGTTCTTC. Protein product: CASSSGQGIYNEQFF.

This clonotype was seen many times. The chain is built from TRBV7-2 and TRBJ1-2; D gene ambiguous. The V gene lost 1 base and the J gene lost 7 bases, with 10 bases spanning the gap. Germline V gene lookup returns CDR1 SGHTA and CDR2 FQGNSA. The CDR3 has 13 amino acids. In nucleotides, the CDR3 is TGTGCCAGCAGCTTAGTTTCTACTGGTGGCTACACCTTC. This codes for CASSLVSTGGYTF.